These 5 T cell receptor beta chains originate from one sample sequenced in a study of cytomegalovirus exposure and HLA in healthy donors. It was with 60 Vbeta and 13 Jbeta primers that the PCR ran. Produced via immunoSEQ multiplex PCR; TCRdb's table is partial and in-frame only. The sample's table shows around 100,000 clones. The sample consisted of PBMCs. Receptors were obtained from a man aged 25 to 40 in good health and CMV-seronegative.

This sequence joins TRBV15 and TRBJ2-3; 11 nucleotides align to TRBD2. The CDR3 loop spans 17 amino acids. With 0 bases clipped from V and 4 bases from J, the junction kept 6 bases outside the gene matches. In germline, CDR1 is LNHNV, CDR2 YYDKDF (reference sequence). The DNA for the CDR3 is TGTGCCACCAGCAGAGATTTAACTAGCGGGGGAGCAGATACGCAGTATTTT. It specifies CATSRDLTSGGADTQYF.

This chain uses TRBV5-6 with TRBJ1-2; 8 bases match TRBD1. Germline V lookup: CDR1 SGHDT, CDR2 YYEEEE. This CDR3 has 14 amino acids. Losses at the gene ends were 0 bases for V and 8 bases for J; bases not matched to a gene: 6. CDR3 region: CASSLEGQATGYTF. CDR3 sequence (DNA): TGTGCCAGCAGCTTGGAGGGACAGGCTACAGGCTACACCTTC.

The chain carries TRBV7-9 and TRBJ1-1, with 7 bases matching TRBD1. Germline assignment: CDR1 SEHNR and CDR2 FQNEAQ (reference sequence). CDR3 length: 13 amino acids. The junction had 5 bases not matched to a gene; V was cut back by 7 bases and J by 3 bases. CDR3 residues: CASNVQGHTEAFF. CDR3 nucleotides: TGTGCCAGCAACGTACAGGGGCACACTGAAGCTTTCTTT.

The chain has TRBV19 and TRBJ1-2; D perhaps matches TRBD1 (5 bases). CDR1 is LNHDA, CDR2 SQIVND, per germline (reference sequence). This CDR3 comprises 14 residues. With 7 bases removed from V and 8 bases from J, the gap between germline ends came to 20 bases. CDR3 nucleotides: TGTGCCAGTACCTGGACTTCGGGGGGTGGCGGCTACACCTTC. Encoded protein: CASTWTSGGGGYTF.

The chain recombines TRBV28 with TRBJ1-4, with TRBD1 identical over 9 bases. Germline V CDR1 and CDR2: MDHEN, SYDVKM. This CDR3 comprises 14 residues. J lost 5 bases, V lost 7 bases, and 5 bases had no gene match. The CDR3, as DNA: TGTGCCAGCACTAGGGGGACAGGGAATGAAAAACTGTTTTTT. This encodes CASTRGTGNEKLFF.